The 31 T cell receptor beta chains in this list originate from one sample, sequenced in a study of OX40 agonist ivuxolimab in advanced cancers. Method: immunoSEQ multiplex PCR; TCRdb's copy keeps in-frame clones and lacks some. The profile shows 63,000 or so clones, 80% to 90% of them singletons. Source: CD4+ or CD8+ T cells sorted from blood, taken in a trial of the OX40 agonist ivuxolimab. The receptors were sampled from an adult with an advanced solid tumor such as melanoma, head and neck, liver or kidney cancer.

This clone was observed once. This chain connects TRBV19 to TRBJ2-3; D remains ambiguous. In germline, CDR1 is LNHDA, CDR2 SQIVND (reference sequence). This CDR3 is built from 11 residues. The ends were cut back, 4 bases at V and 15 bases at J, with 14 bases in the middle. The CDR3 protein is CASSNLQSKYF. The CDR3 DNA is TGTGCCAGTAGTAATCTCCAGAGCAAATATTTT.

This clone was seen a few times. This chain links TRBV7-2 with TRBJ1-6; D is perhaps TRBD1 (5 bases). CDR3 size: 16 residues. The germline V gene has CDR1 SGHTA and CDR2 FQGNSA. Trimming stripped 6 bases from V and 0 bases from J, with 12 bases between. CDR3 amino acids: CASRSTASSYNSPLHF. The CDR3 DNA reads TGTGCCAGCAGGTCGACAGCGAGCTCCTATAATTCACCCCTCCACTTT.

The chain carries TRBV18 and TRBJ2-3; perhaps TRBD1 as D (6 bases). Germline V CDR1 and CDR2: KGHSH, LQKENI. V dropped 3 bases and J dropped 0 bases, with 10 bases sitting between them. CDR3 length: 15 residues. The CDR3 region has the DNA TGTGCCAGCTCACCTGTGAGGGGGAGCACAGATACGCAGTATTTT. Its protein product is CASSPVRGSTDTQYF.

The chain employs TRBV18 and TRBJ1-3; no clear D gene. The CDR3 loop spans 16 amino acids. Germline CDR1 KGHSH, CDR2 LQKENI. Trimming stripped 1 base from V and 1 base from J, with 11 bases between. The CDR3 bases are TGTGCCAGCTCACCACAGGGTTTAAGGTCTGGAAACACCATATATTTT. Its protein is CASSPQGLRSGNTIYF.

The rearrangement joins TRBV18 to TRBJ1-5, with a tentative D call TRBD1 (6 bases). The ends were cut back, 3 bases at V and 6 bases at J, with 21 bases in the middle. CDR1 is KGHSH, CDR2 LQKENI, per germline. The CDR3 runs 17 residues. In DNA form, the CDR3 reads TGTGCCAGCTCACCCTTCGGAGGGGGGGCCGGAGTTCAGCCCCAGCATTTT. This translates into CASSPFGGGAGVQPQHF.

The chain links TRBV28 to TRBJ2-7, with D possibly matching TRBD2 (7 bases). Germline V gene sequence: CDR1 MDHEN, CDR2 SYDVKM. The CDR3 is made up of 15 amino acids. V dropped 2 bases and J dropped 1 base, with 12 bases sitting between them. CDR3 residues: CASSLGGGPSYEQYF. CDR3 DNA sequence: TGTGCCAGCAGTTTAGGGGGGGGCCCTTCCTACGAGCAGTACTTC.

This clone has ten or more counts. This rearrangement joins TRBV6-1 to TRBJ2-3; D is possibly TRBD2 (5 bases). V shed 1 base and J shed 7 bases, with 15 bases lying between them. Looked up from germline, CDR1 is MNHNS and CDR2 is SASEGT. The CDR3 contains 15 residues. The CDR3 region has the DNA TGTGCCAGCAGTGAAGGCCGGGGAAGATTGCATACGCAGTATTTT. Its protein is CASSEGRGRLHTQYF.

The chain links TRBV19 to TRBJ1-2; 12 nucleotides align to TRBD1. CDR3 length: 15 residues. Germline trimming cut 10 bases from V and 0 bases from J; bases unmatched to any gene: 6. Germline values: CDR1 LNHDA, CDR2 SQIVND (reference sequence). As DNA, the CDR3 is TGTGCCACTATGGGACAGGGGGCCGCTAACTATGGCTACACCTTC. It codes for CATMGQGAANYGYTF.

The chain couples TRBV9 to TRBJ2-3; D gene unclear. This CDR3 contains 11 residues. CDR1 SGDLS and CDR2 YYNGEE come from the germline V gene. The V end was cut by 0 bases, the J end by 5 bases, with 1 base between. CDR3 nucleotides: TGTGCCAGCAGCGTAGTAGATACGCAGTATTTT. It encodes CASSVVDTQYF.

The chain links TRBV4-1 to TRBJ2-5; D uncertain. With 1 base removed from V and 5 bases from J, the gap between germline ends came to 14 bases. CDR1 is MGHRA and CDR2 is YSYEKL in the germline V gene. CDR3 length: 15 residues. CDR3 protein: CASSQGLTEWETQYF. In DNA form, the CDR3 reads TGCGCCAGCAGCCAAGGGCTTACCGAGTGGGAGACCCAGTACTTC.

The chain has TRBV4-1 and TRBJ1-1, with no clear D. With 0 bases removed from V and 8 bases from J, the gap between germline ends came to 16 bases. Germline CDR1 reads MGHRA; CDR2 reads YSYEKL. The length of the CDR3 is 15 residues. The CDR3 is CASSQESASRREAFF. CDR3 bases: TGCGCCAGCAGCCAAGAATCCGCGAGTAGAAGGGAAGCTTTCTTT.

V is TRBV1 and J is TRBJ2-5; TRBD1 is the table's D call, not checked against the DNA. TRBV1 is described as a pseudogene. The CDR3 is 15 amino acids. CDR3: CTSSQDGTPQETQYF. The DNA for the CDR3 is TGCACCAGCAGCCAAGATGGGACACCTCAAGAGACCCAGTACTTC.

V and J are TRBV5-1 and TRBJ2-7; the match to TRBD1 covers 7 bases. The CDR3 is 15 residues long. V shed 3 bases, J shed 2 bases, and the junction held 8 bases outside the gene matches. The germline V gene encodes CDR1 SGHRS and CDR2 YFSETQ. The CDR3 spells CASSSQDRSTYEQYF. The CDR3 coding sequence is TGCGCCAGCAGCTCGCAGGACAGGAGTACCTACGAGCAGTACTTC.

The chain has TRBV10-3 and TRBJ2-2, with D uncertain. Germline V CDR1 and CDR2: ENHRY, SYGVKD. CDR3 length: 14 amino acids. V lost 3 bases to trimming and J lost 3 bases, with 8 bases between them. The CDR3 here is CAISDSGDTGELFF. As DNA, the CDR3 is TGTGCCATCAGTGACTCAGGAGACACCGGGGAGCTGTTTTTT.

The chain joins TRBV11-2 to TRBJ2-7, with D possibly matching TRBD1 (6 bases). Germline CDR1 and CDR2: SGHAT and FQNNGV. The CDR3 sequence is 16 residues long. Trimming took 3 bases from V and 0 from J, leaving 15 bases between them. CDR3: CASSLGKDRFSYEQYF. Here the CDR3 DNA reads TGTGCCAGCAGCTTGGGAAAAGACAGGTTCTCCTACGAGCAGTACTTC.

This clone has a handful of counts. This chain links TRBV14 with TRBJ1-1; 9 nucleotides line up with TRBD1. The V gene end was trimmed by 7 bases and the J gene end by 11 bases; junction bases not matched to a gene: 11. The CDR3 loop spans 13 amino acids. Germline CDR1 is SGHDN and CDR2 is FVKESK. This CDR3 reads CASTRTGGGRAFF. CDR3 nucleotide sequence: TGTGCCAGCACCCGCACAGGGGGCGGTAGGGCTTTCTTT.

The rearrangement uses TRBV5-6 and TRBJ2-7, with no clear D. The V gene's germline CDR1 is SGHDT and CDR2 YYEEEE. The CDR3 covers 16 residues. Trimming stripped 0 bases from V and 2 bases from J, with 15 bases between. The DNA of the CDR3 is TGTGCCAGCAGCTTGGTTAGGCGTTTGAACCCCTACGAGCAGTACTTC. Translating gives CASSLVRRLNPYEQYF.

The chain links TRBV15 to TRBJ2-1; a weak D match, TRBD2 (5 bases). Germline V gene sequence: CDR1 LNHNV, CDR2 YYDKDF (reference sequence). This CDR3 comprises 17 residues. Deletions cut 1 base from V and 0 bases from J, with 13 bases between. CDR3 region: CATSRVLLAYSYNEQFF. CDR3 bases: TGTGCCACCAGCAGAGTCCTTCTAGCATACTCCTACAATGAGCAGTTCTTC.

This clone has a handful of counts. CDR3 coding DNA: TGTGCCAGCAGCTCTTCGACAGGTAGGATTATCCACGAGCAGTACTTC. Translating gives CASSSSTGRIIHEQYF. The chain joins TRBV13 to TRBJ2-7; perhaps TRBD1 as D (6 bases). V lost 4 bases and J lost 5, with 21 bases in between. CDR1 PRHDT and CDR2 FYEKMQ come from the germline V gene (reference sequence). The CDR3 is made up of 16 amino acids.

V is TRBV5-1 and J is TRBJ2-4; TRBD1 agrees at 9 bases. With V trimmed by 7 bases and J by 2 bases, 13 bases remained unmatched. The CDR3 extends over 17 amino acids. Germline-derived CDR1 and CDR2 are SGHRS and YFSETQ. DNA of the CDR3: TGCGCCAGCCAGAGGACAGGGGAGGGTTGGACCAAAAACATTCAGTACTTC. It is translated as CASQRTGEGWTKNIQYF.

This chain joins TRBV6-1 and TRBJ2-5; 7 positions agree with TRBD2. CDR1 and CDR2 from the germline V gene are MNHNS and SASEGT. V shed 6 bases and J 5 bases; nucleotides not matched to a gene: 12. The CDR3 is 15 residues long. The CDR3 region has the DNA TGTGCCAGCAGAGCTAGGGAGGGGAGTGGCGAGACCCAGTACTTC. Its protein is CASRAREGSGETQYF.

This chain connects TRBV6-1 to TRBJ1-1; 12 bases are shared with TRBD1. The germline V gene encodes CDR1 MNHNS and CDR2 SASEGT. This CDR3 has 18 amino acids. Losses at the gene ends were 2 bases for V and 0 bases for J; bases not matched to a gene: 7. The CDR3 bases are TGTGCCAGCAGTGAAAGAAGGGGACAGGGGGCCCTGAACACTGAAGCTTTCTTT. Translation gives CASSERRGQGALNTEAFF.

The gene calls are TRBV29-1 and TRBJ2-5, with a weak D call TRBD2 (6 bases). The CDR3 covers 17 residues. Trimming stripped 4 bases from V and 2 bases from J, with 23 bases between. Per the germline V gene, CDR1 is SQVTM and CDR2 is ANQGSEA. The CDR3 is CSVGRPGGGGRQETQYF. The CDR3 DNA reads TGCAGCGTTGGCCGCCCCGGTGGGGGAGGCCGACAAGAGACCCAGTACTTC.

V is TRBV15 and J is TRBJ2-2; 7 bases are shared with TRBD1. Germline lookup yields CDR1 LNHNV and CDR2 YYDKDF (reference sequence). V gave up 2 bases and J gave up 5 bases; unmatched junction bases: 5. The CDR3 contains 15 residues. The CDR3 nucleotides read TGTGCCACCAGCAGACCGGGACAGATAACCGGGGAGCTGTTTTTT. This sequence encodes CATSRPGQITGELFF.

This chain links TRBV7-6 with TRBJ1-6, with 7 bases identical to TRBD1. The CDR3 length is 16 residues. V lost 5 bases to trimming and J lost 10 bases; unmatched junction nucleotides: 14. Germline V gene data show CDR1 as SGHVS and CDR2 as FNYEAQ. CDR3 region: CASSKFRDSPISPLHF. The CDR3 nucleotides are TGTGCCAGCAGCAAATTCCGGGACAGCCCTATCTCACCCCTCCACTTT.

The CDR3 region is CASSSGSYEQYF. DNA of the CDR3: TGTGCCAGCAGTTCGGGCAGCTACGAGCAGTACTTC. The chain links TRBV6-1 to TRBJ2-7; D unclear. The length of the CDR3 is 12 residues. The germline V gene has CDR1 MNHNS and CDR2 SASEGT. Trimming stripped 5 bases from V and 3 bases from J, with 8 bases between.

Written as DNA, the CDR3 is TGCGCCAGCAGGCTCCCGACAGGGGTTGGGGAGACCCAGTACTTC. Amino acids: CASRLPTGVGETQYF. The chain combines TRBV5-1 with TRBJ2-5; the match to TRBD1 covers 8 bases. V shed 5 bases and J 5 bases; nucleotides not matched to a gene: 11. Germline CDR1 SGHRS, CDR2 YFSETQ. This CDR3 is 15 amino acids long.

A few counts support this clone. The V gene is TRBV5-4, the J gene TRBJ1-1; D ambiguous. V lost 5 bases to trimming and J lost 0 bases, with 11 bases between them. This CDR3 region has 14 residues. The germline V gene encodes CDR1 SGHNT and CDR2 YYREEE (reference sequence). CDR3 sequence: CASSPGEMNTEAFF. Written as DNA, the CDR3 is TGTGCCAGCAGTCCCGGGGAGATGAACACTGAAGCTTTCTTT. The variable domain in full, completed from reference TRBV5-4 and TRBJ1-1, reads ETGVTQSPTHLIKTRGQQVTLRCSSQSGHNTVSWYQQALGQGPQFIFQYYREEENGRGNFPPRFSGLQFPNYSSELNVNALELDDSALYLCASSPGEMNTEAFFGQGTRLTVV.

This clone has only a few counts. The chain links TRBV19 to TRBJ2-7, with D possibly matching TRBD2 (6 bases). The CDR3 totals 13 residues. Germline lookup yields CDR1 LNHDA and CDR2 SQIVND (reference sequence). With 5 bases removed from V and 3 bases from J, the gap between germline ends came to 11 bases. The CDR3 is CASSSGRFYEQYF. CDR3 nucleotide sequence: TGTGCCAGTAGTTCCGGGAGATTCTACGAGCAGTACTTC.

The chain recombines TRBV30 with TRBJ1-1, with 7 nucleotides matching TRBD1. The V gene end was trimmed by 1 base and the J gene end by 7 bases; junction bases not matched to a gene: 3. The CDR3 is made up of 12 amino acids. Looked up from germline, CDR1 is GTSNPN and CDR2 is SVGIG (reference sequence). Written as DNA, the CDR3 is TGTGCCTGGAGTGAACAGGGGATTGAAGCTTTCTTT. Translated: CAWSEQGIEAFF.

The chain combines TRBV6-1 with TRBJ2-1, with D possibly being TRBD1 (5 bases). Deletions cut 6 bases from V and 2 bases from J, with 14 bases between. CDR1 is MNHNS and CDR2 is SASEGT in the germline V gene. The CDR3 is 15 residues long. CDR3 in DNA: TGTGCCAGCAGAGAGACAGTTCTGGCCTACAATGAGCAGTTCTTC. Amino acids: CASRETVLAYNEQFF.